This entry lists 3 T cell receptor beta chains sequenced from one sample in a study of human T cells and chemical hapten exposure. Time point noted: patch test 2, 6 weeks after DPC sensitization. The treatment denotes: therapeutic diphenylcyclopropenone sensitization with weekly scalp DPC. TCRdb re-derived calls from the RACE reads in MiXCR, one entry per CDR3 protein. The sample has some 88,000 distinct CDR3 sequences; about 10% are singletons. Sequencing used whole blood, obtained in connection with sensitization to the hapten diphenylcyclopropenone (DPC). All receptors come from a man aged 35-49 years with alopecia areata. Some clones in this sample may be carry-over from other donors' samples.

The rearrangement uses TRBV19 and TRBJ2-7; a weak D match, TRBD2 (6 bases). The CDR3 is made up of 14 amino acids. The V end was cut by 5 bases, the J end by 1 base, with 12 bases between. Germline-derived CDR1 and CDR2 are LNHDA and SQIVND (reference sequence). In nucleotides, the CDR3 is TGTGCCAGTAGTTTCGGGACTGGTTCCTACGAGCAGTACTTC. Translated, it gives CASSFGTGSYEQYF.

V gene TRBV9 combines with J gene TRBJ1-2, with D possibly TRBD1 on 6 matching bases. Trimming took off 4 bases at V and 4 bases at J, with 17 bases between the two ends. This CDR3 region has 15 residues. Germline V gene sequence: CDR1 SGDLS, CDR2 YYNGEE. DNA of the CDR3: TGTGCCAGCAGCACAATACAGGGAGATATCTATGGCTACACCTTC. Translating gives CASSTIQGDIYGYTF. The full variable domain, its missing parts supplied by reference TRBV9 and TRBJ1-2, is DSGVTQTPKHLITATGQRVTLRCSPRSGDLSVYWYQQSLDQGLQFLIQYYNGEERAKGNILERFSAQQFPDLHSELNLSSLELGDSALYFCASSTIQGDIYGYTFGSGTRLTVV.

A few counts support this clonotype. The chain carries TRBV6-2 or TRBV6-3 and TRBJ2-6; no clear D. Trimming took 7 bases from V and 1 from J, leaving 8 bases between them. The CDR3 length is 14 residues. The V gene's germline CDR1 is MNHEY and CDR2 SVGEGT. CDR3 bases: TGTGCCAGCAAGGGCGTATCTGGGGCCAACGTCCTGACTTTC. This gives the protein CASKGVSGANVLTF.